This TCR beta chain was documented in a study of immune evolution from preneoplasia to lung adenocarcinoma. Findings and caveats of the study: Top clone share appeared to fall from AAH through AIS, MIA, adenocarcinoma.

Concerning this clone: Its antigen remains unknown.

Using immunoSEQ multiplex PCR, the repertoire was profiled, and TCRdb retains in-frame clones only, with some absent. The sample carries some 10,000 clones, about 80% recorded once. There are 14 residues in the CDR3. CDR1 MNHNS and CDR2 SASEGT come from the germline V gene. V dropped 5 bases and J dropped 0 bases, with 11 bases sitting between them. Two lung cancer pathologists independently confirmed each histologic diagnosis. This receptor was identified in a person aged 60-79 years with lung adenocarcinoma. The gene calls are TRBV6-1 and TRBJ2-7, with D maybe TRBD2 (5 bases). The sequencing sample was made of FFPE lung adenocarcinoma in situ tissue. CDR3 nucleotides: TGTGCCAGCAGTCGGGATCCCGGCTCCTACGAGCAGTACTTC. Its translation is CASSRDPGSYEQYF.